This TCR beta chain emerged from a study of blood T cell repertoires in COVID-19. Study context: Donors in the United States, Italy and Spain gave samples during acute or convalescent COVID-19. Nucleic acid was either cDNA or gDNA, and it came from T cells, B-cell-depleted T cells, or PBMCs.

In the authors' workflow: Reference gene primer amplification yielded estimated nucleated cell counts. Repertoires were generated with immunoSEQ multiplex PCR, while TCRdb's copy carries only in-frame clones and drops some. V, J and clone size are those of that table, while D and trimming were read from the DNA. Among about 150,000 clones listed, just under 85% were seen once. Germline lookup yields CDR1 MDHEN and CDR2 SYDVKM. The ends were cut back, 1 base at V and 8 bases at J, with 20 bases in the middle. CDR3 length: 16 residues. Only a few counts were recorded for this clone. This TCR was recovered from an older woman with acute or convalescent COVID-19. Input material: peripheral blood. The chain couples TRBV28 to TRBJ1-2, with a tentative D call TRBD1 (6 bases). This CDR3 is CASSLFPPTGNNGYTF. CDR3 in DNA: TGTGCCAGCAGTTTATTCCCCCCTACAGGGAATAACGGCTACACCTTC.